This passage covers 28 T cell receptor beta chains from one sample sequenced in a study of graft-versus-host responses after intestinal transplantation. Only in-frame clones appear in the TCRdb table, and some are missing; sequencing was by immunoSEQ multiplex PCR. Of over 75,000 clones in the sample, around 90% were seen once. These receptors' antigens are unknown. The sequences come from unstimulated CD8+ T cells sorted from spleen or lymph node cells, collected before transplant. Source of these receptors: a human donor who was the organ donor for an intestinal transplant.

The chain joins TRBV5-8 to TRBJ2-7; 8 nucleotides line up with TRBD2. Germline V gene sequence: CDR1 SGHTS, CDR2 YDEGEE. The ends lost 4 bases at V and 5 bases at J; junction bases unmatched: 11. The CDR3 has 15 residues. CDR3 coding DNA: TGTGCCAGCAGCGCGAATGACGGACTAGCCAACGAGCAGTACTTC. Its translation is CASSANDGLANEQYF.

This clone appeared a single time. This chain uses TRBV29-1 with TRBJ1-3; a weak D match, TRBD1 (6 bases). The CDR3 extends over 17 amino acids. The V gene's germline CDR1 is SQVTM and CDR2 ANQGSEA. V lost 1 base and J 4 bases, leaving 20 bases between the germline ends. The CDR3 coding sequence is TGCAGCGTTGAAGTAGGTCAAGGGGGACCTAAAGGAAACACCATATATTTT. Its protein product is CSVEVGQGGPKGNTIYF.

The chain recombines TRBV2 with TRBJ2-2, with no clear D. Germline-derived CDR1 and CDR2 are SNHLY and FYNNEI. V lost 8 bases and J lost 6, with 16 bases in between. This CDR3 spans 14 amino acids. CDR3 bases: TGTGCCAGCTGGGCCTCTCTCGTTGCCGGGGAGCTGTTTTTT. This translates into CASWASLVAGELFF.

CDR3 bases: TGTGCCAGCAGTCCCGGGACAGGCGCCCTTCCCTACGAGCAGTACTTC. It codes for CASSPGTGALPYEQYF. The gene calls are TRBV27 and TRBJ2-5, with 8 bases aligning to TRBD1. The J call may be mistaken, given a closer DNA end match to TRBJ2-7. Germline values: CDR1 MNHEY, CDR2 SMNVEV (reference sequence). This CDR3 has 16 amino acids.

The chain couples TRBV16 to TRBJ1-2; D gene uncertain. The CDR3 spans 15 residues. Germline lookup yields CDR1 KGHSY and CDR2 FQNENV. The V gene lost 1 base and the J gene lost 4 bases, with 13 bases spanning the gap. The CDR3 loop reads CASSQFDLYSYGYTF. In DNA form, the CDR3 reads TGTGCCAGCAGCCAATTCGATCTGTACTCCTATGGCTACACCTTC.

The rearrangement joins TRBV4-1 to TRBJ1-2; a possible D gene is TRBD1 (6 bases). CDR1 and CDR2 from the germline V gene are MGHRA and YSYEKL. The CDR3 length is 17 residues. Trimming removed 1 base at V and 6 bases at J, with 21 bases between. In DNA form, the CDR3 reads TGCGCCAGCAGCCAAGTTTGGGGCTTCGGGGCAGGGGATGGCTACACCTTC. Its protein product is CASSQVWGFGAGDGYTF.

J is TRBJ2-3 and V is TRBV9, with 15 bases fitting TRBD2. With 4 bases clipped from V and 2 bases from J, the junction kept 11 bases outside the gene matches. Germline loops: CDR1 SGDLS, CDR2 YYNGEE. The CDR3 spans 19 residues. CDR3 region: CASSQNRGLAGGATDTQYF. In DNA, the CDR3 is TGTGCCAGCAGCCAGAACCGGGGACTAGCGGGGGGTGCCACAGATACGCAGTATTTT.

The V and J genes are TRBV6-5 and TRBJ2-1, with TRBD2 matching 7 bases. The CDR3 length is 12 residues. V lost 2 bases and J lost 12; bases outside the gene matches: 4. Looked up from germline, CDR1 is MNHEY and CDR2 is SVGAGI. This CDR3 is CASSYTGGGQFF. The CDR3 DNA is TGTGCCAGCAGTTACACGGGGGGAGGGCAGTTCTTC.

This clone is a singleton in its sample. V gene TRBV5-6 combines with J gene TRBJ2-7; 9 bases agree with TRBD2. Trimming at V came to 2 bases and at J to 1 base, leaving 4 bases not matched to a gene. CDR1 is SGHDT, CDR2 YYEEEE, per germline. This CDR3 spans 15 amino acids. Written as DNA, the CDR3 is TGTGCCAGCAGCTTAGCCGGACTAGCGTCCTACGAGCAGTACTTC. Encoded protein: CASSLAGLASYEQYF.

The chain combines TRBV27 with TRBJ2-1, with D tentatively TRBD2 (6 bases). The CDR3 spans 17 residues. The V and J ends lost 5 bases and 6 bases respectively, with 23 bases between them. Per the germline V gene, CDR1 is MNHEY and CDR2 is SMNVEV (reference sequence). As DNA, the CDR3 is TGTGCCAGCAGTCGCCTACGGGACCTCCGGGACTCCAATGAGCAGTTCTTC. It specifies CASSRLRDLRDSNEQFF.

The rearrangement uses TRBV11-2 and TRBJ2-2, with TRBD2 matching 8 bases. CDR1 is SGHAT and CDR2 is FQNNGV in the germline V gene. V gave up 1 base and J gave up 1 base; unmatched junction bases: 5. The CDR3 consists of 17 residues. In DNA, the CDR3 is TGTGCCAGCAGCTTAGCCCCGGGACTAGAGAACACCGGGGAGCTGTTTTTT. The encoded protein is CASSLAPGLENTGELFF.

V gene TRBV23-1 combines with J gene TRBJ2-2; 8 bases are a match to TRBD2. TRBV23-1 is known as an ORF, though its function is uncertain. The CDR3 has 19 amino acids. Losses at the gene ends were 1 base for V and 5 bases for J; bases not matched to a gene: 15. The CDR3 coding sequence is TGCGCCAGCAGTCAATTAACGGGAGGGCCTCAGAAAGAGACCGGGGAGCTGTTTTTT. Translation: CASSQLTGGPQKETGELFF.

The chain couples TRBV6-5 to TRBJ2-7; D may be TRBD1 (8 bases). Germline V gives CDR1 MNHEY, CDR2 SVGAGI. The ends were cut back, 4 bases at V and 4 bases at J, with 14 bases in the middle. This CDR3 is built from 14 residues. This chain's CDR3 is CASSWSQGGYEQYF. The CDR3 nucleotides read TGTGCCAGCAGTTGGTCACAGGGGGGGTACGAGCAGTACTTC.

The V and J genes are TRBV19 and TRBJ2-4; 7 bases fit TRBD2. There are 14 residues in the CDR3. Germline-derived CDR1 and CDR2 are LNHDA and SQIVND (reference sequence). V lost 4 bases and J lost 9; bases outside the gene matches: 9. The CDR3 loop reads CASSNSQTGGIQYF. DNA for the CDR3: TGTGCCAGTAGTAATTCGCAAACGGGGGGCATTCAGTACTTC.

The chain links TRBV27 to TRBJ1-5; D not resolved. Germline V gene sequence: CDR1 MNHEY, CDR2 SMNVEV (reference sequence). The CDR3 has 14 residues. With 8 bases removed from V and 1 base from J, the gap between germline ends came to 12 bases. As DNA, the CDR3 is TGTGCCAGCGCCTCGGGTCTGAGCAATCAGCCCCAGCATTTT. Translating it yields CASASGLSNQPQHF.

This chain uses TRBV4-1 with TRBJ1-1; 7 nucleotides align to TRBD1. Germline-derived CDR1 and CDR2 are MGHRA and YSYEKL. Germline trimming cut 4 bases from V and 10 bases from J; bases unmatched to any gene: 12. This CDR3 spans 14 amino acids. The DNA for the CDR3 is TGCGCCAGCAGCCGGACAGACAGGGCTTATGTAGCTTTCTTT. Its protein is CASSRTDRAYVAFF.

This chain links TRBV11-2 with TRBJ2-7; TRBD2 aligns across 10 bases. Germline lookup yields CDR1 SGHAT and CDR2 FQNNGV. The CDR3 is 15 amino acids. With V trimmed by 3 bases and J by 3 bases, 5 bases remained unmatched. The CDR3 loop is CASSFAGTSVYEQYF. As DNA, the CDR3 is TGTGCCAGCAGCTTCGCCGGGACTAGCGTCTACGAGCAGTACTTC. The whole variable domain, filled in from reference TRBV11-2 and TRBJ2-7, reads EAGVAQSPRYKIIEKRQSVAFWCNPISGHATLYWYQQILGQGPKLLIQFQNNGVVDDSQLPKDRFSAERLKGVDSTLKIQPAKLEDSAVYLCASSFAGTSVYEQYFGPGTRLTVT.

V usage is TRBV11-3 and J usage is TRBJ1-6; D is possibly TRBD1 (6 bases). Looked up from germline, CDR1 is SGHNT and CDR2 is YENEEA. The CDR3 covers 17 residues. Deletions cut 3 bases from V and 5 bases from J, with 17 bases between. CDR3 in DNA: TGTGCCAGCAGCTTCTCTTATAGGGACAAGGATAATTCACCCCTCCACTTT. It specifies CASSFSYRDKDNSPLHF.

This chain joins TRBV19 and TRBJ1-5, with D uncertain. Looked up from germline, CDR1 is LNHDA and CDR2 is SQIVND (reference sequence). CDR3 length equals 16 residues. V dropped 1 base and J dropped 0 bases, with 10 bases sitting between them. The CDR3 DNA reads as TGTGCCAGTAGTATAGGTTCCTTATATAGCAATCAGCCCCAGCATTTT. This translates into CASSIGSLYSNQPQHF.

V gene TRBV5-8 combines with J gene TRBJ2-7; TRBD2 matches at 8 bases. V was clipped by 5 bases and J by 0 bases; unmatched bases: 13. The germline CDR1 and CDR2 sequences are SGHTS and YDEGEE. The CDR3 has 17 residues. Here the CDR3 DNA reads TGTGCCAGCAGTCGTAGGTATGCGGGAGGTCACTCCTACGAGCAGTACTTC. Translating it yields CASSRRYAGGHSYEQYF.

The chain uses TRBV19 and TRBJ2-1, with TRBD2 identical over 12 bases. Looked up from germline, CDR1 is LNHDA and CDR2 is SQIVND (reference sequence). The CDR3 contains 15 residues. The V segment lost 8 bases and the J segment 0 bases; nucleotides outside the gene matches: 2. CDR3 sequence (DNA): TGTGCCAGTTCGACTAGCGGGAGCTCCTACAATGAGCAGTTCTTC. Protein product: CASSTSGSSYNEQFF.

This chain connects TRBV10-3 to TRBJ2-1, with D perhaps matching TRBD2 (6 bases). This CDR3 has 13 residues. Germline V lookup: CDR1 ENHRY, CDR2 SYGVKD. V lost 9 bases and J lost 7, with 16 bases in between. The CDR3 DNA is TGTGCCATGGGGACTCCTGGGCCAAATGAGCAGTTCTTC. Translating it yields CAMGTPGPNEQFF.

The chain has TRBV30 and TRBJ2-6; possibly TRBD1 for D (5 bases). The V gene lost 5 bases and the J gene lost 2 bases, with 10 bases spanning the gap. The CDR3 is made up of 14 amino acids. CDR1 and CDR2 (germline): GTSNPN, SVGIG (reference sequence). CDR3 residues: CAWATGTGANVLTF. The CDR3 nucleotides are TGTGCCTGGGCCACAGGAACTGGGGCCAACGTCCTGACTTTC.

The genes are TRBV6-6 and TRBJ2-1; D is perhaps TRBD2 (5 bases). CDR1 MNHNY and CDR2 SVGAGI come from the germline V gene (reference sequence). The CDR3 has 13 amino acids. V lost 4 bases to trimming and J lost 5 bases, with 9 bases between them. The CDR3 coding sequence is TGTGCCAGCAGTTCAGAACTAGACAATGAGCAGTTCTTC. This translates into CASSSELDNEQFF.

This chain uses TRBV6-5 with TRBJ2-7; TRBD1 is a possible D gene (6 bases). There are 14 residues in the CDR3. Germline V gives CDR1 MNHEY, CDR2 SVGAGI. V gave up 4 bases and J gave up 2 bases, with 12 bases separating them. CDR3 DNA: TGTGCCAGCAGTTCGCCGGACAGTCCCTACGAGCAGTACTTC. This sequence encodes CASSSPDSPYEQYF.

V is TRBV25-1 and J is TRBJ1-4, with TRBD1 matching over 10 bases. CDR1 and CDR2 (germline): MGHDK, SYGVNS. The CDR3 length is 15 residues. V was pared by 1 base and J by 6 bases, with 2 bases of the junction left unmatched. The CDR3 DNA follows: TGTGCCAGCAGTGAATGGGGGACAGGGGATGAAAAACTGTTTTTT. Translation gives CASSEWGTGDEKLFF.

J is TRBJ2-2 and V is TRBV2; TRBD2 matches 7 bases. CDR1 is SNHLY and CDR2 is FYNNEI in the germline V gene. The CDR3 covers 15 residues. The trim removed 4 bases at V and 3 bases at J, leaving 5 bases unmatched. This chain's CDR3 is CASSGQRGDTGELFF. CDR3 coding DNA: TGTGCCAGCAGTGGTCAGCGGGGAGACACCGGGGAGCTGTTTTTT.

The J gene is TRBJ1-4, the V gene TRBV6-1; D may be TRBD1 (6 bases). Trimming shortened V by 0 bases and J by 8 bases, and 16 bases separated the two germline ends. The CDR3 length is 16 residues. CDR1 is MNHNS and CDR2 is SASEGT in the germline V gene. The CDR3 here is CASSEARGQPLEKLFF. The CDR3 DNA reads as TGTGCCAGCAGTGAAGCCAGGGGACAACCGCTCGAAAAACTGTTTTTT.